This TCR beta chain was observed in a study of shared clonotypes between healthy human individuals. Donors had no recently reported acute infections or vaccinations and were HIV-negative. Splitting of CD4+ cells produced CD45RA+ naive and CD45RA-negative memory subsets. Sorted-subset replicate PCRs used approximately 200 ng of genomic DNA. This amount corresponded to about 30,000 T cell genomes. Generated by immunoSEQ multiplex PCR, the TCRdb table keeps only in-frame clones and is missing some. The repertoire has some 1.5 million clones, roughly 96% of them found once; the top ten carry approximately 1.2%. The sequence was collected from a man aged 25 to 40 in good health. The sequenced sample was naive CD4+ T cells sorted from blood. Subset reported: CD45RA+ positively selected.

The CDR3 DNA follows: TGTGCCAGCAGCTTCGATCGGGCCACCTTAAACATTCAGTACTTC. Translation: CASSFDRATLNIQYF. The chain has TRBV11-2 and TRBJ2-4; D unclear. This CDR3 comprises 15 residues. Trimming left V 3 bases short and J 6 bases short, with 15 bases between. CDR1 and CDR2 (germline): SGHAT, FQNNGV.